This TCR beta chain was sequenced for a study of T cells expressing NK-cell markers. Using the 5' RACE reads, TCRdb records one entry per CDR3 protein without DNA. This sample's table has about 380,000 distinct CDR3 sequences. The TCR comes from a man between 18 and 69 years old in good health. The sample consisted of blood T cells: a sorted CD56 or NKG2C T cell subset, CD4+ or CD8+ T cells, or bulk PBMC T cells (not recorded which).

The CDR3 spells CASSFTVANTEAFF. The gene calls are TRBV7-2 and TRBJ1-1. Looked up from germline, CDR1 is SGHTA and CDR2 is FQGNSA. The CDR3 extends over 14 amino acids.